This T cell receptor (beta chain) was identified during a study of T cell responses to AZD1222 COVID-19 vaccine. Some clones are missing from TCRdb's copy, which holds only in-frame ones; the method was immunoSEQ multiplex PCR. The sample carries approximately 98,000 clones, roughly 87% recorded once. In regard to this clone: What it binds is not known.

The germline V and J ends were trimmed by 5 bases and 5 bases, with 6 bases remaining between them. The CDR3 is 11 amino acids. General study findings and limits: Clonal diversity was possibly underestimated, and white British individuals and females predominated among donors. Only five or six AZD1222 recipients were seropositive at baseline. Vaccination with two AZD1222 doses was followed by a rise in Spike-specific TCR breadth and depth. CD4 TCRs associated with vaccination spanned spike, dominating at 160-218 and 743-854.

The receptor was isolated from an adult in good health. The chain links TRBV12-3 or TRBV12-4 to TRBJ1-1, with a weak D call TRBD1 (6 bases). Sequenced here: peripheral blood, sampled on day 0 of MenACWY control vaccination. The CDR3 DNA is TGTGCCAGCAGTCAGGGGACTGAAGCTTTCTTT. Translated: CASSQGTEAFF.